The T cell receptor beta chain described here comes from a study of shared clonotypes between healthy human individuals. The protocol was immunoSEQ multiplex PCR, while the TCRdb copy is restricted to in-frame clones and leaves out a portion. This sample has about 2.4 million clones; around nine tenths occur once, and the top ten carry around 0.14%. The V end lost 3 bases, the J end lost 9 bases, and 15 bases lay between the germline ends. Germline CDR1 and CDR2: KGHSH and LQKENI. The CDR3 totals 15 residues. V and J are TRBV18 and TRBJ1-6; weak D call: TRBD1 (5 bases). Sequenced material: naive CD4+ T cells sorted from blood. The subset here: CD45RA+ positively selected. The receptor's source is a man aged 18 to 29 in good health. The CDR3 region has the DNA TGTGCCAGCTCACCCGGGGTATCAGGGTCTTCACCCCTCCACTTT. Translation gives CASSPGVSGSSPLHF.